The clone carrying this T cell receptor beta chain was recorded at least ten times. This sample is part of a study of T cells in Graves' hyperthyroidism and ophthalmopathy. With V trimmed by 4 bases and J by 2 bases, 1 base remained unmatched. CDR1 DFQATT and CDR2 SNEGSKA come from the germline V gene (reference sequence). This CDR3 region has 14 residues. Researchers took RNA transcripts and amplified the TCR beta CDR3 regions from them. TCR CDR3 regions were first amplified by RT-PCR with HTBI primers. A single record per CDR3 protein comes from TCRdb applying MiXCR to the multiplex PCR reads. The sample consists of a few hundred thousand distinct CDR3 sequences, around 15% of them appearing once.

Sample: blood. The receptor was derived from a woman in her 50s with Graves' hyperthyroidism that later progressed to Graves' ophthalmopathy. The chain joins TRBV20-1 to TRBJ2-1; 11 positions agree with TRBD2. This chain's CDR3 is CSAIAGGTYNEQFF. The CDR3 bases are TGCAGTGCTATAGCGGGAGGGACCTACAATGAGCAGTTCTTC.